This TCR beta chain was sequenced during a study of cytomegalovirus exposure and HLA in healthy donors. General study results and limits: A later analysis found first-cohort TCR clusters tended to co-occur in the 130 or so validation repertoires.

On this clone itself: Antigen: not known.

The CDR3 runs to 12 residues. The trim removed 8 bases at V and 5 bases at J, leaving 3 bases unmatched. Per germline, CDR1 MDHEN and CDR2 SYDVKM. Produced via immunoSEQ multiplex PCR; TCRdb's table is partial and in-frame only. Of 250,000 or so clones detected, around nine tenths appear once; the ten largest clones hold 2.5% to 3%. Among the 110 or so subjects of the validation cohort, separate from the roughly 600-subject first cohort, were the donors. This chain joins TRBV28 and TRBJ1-2, with 9 bases lining up with TRBD1. Sequences were obtained from PBMCs. This receptor was obtained from a man between 18 and 29 years old in good health and CMV-seronegative. CDR3 protein: CASGGQGYGYTF. As DNA, the CDR3 is TGTGCCAGCGGTGGACAGGGGTATGGCTACACCTTC.